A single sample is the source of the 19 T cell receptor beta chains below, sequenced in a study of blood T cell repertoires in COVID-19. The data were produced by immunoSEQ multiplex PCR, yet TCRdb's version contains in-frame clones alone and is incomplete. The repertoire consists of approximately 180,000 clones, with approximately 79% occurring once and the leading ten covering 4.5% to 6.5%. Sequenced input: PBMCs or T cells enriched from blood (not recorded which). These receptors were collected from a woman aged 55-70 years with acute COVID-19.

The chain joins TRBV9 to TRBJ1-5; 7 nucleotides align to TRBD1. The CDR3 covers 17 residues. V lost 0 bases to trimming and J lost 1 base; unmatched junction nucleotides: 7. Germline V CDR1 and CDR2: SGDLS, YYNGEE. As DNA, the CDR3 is TGTGCCAGCAGCGTAGGGGGGGACAGTGGCAGCAATCAGCCCCAGCATTTT. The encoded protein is CASSVGGDSGSNQPQHF.

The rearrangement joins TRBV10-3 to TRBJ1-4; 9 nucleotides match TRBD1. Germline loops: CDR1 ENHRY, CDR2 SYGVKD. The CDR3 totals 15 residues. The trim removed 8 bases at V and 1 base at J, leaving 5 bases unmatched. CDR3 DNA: TGTGCCATCGGGGGACAGGGCGGAACTAATGAAAAACTGTTTTTT. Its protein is CAIGGQGGTNEKLFF.

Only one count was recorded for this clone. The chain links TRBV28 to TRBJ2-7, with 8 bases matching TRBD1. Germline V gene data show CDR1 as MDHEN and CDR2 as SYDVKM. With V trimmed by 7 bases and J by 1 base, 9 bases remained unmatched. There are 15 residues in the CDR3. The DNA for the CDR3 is TGTGCCAGCATTAGAAGGACAGGGAGGTCCTACGAGCAGTACGTC. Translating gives CASIRRTGRSYEQYV.

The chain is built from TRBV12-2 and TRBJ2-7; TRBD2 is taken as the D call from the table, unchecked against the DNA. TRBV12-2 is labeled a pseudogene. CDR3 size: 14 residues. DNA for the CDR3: TGTGCAAGTCGCTTAGGCTACCGCCCTCGCGAGCAGTACTTC. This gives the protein CASRLGYRPREQYF.

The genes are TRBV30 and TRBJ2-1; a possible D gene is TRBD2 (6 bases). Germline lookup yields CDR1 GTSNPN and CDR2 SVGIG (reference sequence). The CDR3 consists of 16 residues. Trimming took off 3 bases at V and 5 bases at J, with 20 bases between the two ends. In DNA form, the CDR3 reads TGTGCCTGGAGCCACACCGGGGCTAGCGCTGACAATGAGCAGTTCTTC. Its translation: CAWSHTGASADNEQFF.

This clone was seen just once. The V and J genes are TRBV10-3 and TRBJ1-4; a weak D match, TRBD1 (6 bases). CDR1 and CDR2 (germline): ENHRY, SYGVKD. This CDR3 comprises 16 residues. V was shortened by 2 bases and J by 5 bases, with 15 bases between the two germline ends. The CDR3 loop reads CAISERGGEENEKLFF. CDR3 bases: TGTGCCATCAGTGAGCGTGGGGGCGAAGAAAATGAAAAACTGTTTTTT.

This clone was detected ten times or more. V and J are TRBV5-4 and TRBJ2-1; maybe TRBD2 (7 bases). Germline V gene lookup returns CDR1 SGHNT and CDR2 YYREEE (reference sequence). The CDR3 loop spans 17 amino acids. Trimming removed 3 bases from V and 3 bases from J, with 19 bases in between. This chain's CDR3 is CASSSPGGQGHYNEQFF. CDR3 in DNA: TGTGCCAGCAGCTCCCCCGGGGGGCAGGGACACTACAATGAGCAGTTCTTC. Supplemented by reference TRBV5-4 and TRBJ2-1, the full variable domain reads ETGVTQSPTHLIKTRGQQVTLRCSSQSGHNTVSWYQQALGQGPQFIFQYYREEENGRGNFPPRFSGLQFPNYSSELNVNALELDDSALYLCASSSPGGQGHYNEQFFGPGTRLTVL.

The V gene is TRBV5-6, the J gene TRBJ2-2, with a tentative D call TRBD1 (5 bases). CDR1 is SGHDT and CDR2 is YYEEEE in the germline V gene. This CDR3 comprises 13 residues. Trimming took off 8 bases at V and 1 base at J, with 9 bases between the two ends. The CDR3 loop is CASLTVNTGELFF. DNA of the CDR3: TGTGCCAGTCTGACAGTGAACACCGGGGAGCTGTTTTTT. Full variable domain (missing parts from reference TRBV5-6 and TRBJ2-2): DAGVTQSPTHLIKTRGQQVTLRCSPKSGHDTVSWYQQALGQGPQFIFQYYEEEERQRGNFPDRFSGHQFPNYSSELNVNALLLGDSALYLCASLTVNTGELFFGEGSRLTVL.

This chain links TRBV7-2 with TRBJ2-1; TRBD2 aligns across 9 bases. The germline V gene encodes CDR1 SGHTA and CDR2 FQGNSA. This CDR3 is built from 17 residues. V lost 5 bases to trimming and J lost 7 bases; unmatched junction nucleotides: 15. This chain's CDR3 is CASSGGASGAALNEQFF. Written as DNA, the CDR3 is TGTGCCAGCAGCGGTGGGGCTAGCGGGGCCGCTCTTAATGAGCAGTTCTTC.

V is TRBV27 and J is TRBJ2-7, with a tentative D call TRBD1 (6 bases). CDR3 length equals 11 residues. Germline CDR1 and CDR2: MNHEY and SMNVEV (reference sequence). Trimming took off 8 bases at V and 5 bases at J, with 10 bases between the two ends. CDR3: CASQGFDEQYV. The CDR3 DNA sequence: TGTGCCAGCCAGGGGTTCGACGAGCAGTACGTC.

CDR3 coding DNA: TGTGCCAGCTCACGAGAAGGGACAGGGGGCGCGACAGATACGCAGTATTTT. Amino acids: CASSREGTGGATDTQYF. The V and J genes are TRBV18 and TRBJ2-3, with 12 bases lining up with TRBD1. The CDR3 runs to 17 residues. The germline V gene has CDR1 KGHSH and CDR2 LQKENI. V trimming: 4 bases; J trimming: 3 bases; junction bases outside the gene matches: 8.

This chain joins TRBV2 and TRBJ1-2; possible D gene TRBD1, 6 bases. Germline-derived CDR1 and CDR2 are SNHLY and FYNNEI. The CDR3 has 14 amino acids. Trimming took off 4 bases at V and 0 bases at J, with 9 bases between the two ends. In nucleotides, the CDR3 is TGTGCCAGCAGTGGGACAGCTTCTAACTATGGCTACACCTTC. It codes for CASSGTASNYGYTF.

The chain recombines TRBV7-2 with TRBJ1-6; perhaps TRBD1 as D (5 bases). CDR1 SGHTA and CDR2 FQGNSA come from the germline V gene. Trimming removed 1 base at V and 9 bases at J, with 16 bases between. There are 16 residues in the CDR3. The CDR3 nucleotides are TGTGCCAGCAGCTTAGAGGGGCAGGTTGGTGCTTCACCCCTCCACTTT. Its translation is CASSLEGQVGASPLHF. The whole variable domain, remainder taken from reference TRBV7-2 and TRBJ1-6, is GAGVSQSPSNKVTEKGKDVELRCDPISGHTALYWYRQSLGQGLEFLIYFQGNSAPDKSGLPSDRFSAERTGGSVSTLTIQRTQQEDSAVYLCASSLEGQVGASPLHFGNGTRLTVT.

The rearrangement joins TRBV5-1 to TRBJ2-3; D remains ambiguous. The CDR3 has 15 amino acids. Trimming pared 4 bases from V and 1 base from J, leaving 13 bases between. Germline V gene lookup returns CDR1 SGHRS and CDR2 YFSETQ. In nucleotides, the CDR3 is TGCGCCAGCAGCCCGGCCCGGCTAGGCACAGATACGCAGTATTTT. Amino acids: CASSPARLGTDTQYF. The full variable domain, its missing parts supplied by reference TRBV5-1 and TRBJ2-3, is KAGVTQTPRYLIKTRGQQVTLSCSPISGHRSVSWYQQTPGQGLQFLFEYFSETQRNKGNFPGRFSGRQFSNSRSEMNVSTLELGDSALYLCASSPARLGTDTQYFGPGTRLTVL.

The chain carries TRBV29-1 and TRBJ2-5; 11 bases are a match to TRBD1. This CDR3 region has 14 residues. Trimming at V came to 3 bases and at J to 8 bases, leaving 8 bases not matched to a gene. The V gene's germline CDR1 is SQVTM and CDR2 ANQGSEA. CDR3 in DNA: TGCAGCGTTGAGCGCCGGGACAGGGGGGATACCCAGTACTTC. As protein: CSVERRDRGDTQYF.

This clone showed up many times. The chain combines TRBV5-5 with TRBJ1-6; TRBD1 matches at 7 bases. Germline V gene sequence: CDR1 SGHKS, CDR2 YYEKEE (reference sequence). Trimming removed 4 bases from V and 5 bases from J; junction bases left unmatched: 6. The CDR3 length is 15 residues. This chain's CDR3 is CASSRMTGNNSPLHF. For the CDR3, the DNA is TGTGCCAGCAGCCGAATGACAGGGAATAATTCACCCCTCCACTTT.

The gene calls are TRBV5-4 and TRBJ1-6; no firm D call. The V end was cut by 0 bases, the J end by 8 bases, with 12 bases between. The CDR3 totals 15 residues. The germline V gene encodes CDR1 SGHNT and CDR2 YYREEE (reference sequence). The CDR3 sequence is CASSLAASQDSPLHF. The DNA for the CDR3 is TGTGCCAGCAGCTTGGCAGCCAGCCAGGATTCACCCCTCCACTTT.

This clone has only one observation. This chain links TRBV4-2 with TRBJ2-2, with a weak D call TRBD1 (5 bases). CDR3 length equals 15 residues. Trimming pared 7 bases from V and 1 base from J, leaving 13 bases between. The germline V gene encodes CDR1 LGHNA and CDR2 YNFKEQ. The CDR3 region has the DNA TGTGCCAGCATGGGGCAAGGGGTGAACACCGGGGAGCTGTTTTTT. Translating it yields CASMGQGVNTGELFF.

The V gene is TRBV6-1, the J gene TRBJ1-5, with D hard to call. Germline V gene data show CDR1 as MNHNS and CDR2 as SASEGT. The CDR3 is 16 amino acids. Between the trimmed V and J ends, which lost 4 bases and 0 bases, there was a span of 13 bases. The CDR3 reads CASSVNPGYSNQPQHF. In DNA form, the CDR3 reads TGTGCCAGCAGTGTCAACCCAGGTTATAGCAATCAGCCCCAGCATTTT.